One sample yielded the 7 T cell receptor beta chains listed below, sequenced in a study of identical twins. TCRdb independently ran MiXCR on the 5' RACE reads; one entry per CDR3 protein. Of about 200,000 distinct CDR3 sequences listed, 6.5% are singletons. This sample was also put to use in a study of T cells expressing NK-cell markers.

The sequencing input was CD8+ T cells sorted from blood. Receptors originate from a woman aged 18-29 years in good health.

Only a few counts were recorded for this clonotype. The V call is TRBV12-3 or TRBV12-4, the J call TRBJ2-7, with D unresolved. This CDR3 comprises 12 residues. The V end was cut by 3 bases, the J end by 5 bases, with 8 bases between. The CDR3 DNA is TGTGCCAGCAGTTTTTTGGTTAACGAGCAGTACTTC. It codes for CASSFLVNEQYF.

The gene calls are TRBV6-5 and TRBJ2-4, with TRBD2 matching 9 bases. The CDR3 covers 14 residues. The germline V gene has CDR1 MNHEY and CDR2 SVGAGI. Trimming cost V 4 bases and J 8 bases; bases outside gene matches: 6. CDR3 region: CASSLSGGRDIQYF. CDR3 sequence (DNA): TGTGCCAGCAGTTTGAGCGGGGGGAGGGACATTCAGTACTTC.

This clonotype has ten or more counts. The chain employs TRBV20-1 and TRBJ2-3; the D gene could be TRBD1 or TRBD2 (5 bases each). This CDR3 is built from 13 residues. V lost 5 bases to trimming and J lost 0 bases, with 9 bases between them. Germline values: CDR1 DFQATT, CDR2 SNEGSKA (reference sequence). This chain's CDR3 is CSAPWGSTDTQYF. CDR3 sequence (DNA): TGCAGTGCTCCATGGGGGAGCACAGATACGCAGTATTTT.

V gene TRBV13 combines with J gene TRBJ1-1, with D maybe TRBD1 (5 bases). The CDR3 sequence is 14 residues long. The germline gives CDR1 PRHDT, CDR2 FYEKMQ (reference sequence). With 3 bases removed from V and 6 bases from J, the gap between germline ends came to 14 bases. The CDR3 DNA reads TGTGCCAGCAGCTTGGGGGGGGTCTATTCTGAAGCTTTCTTT. It encodes CASSLGGVYSEAFF.

Here the CDR3 DNA reads TGTGCCAGCAGCTTAGATTCGCTAGAGACCCAGTACTTC. The encoded protein is CASSLDSLETQYF. The gene calls are TRBV7-9 and TRBJ2-5; D not resolved. The V gene lost 1 base and the J gene lost 4 bases, with 7 bases spanning the gap. Germline V lookup: CDR1 SEHNR, CDR2 FQNEAQ (reference sequence). CDR3 length: 13 amino acids.

The chain combines TRBV25-1 with TRBJ1-1; the D is unclear. This CDR3 region has 15 residues. Per the germline V gene, CDR1 is MGHDK and CDR2 is SYGVNS. V dropped 2 bases and J dropped 4 bases, with 14 bases sitting between them. As DNA, the CDR3 is TGTGCCAGCAGTGAAGGTTTAAGTACGTTCACTGAAGCTTTCTTT. Translated, it gives CASSEGLSTFTEAFF.

This sequence joins TRBV5-1 and TRBJ2-7; a weak D match, TRBD1 (6 bases). The length of the CDR3 is 15 residues. V lost 5 bases and J 5 bases, leaving 20 bases between the germline ends. The germline CDR1 and CDR2 sequences are SGHRS and YFSETQ. The CDR3 DNA sequence: TGCGCCAGCAGTTTTTTTACAGGGATGGCTGACGAGCAGTACTTC. This sequence encodes CASSFFTGMADEQYF.